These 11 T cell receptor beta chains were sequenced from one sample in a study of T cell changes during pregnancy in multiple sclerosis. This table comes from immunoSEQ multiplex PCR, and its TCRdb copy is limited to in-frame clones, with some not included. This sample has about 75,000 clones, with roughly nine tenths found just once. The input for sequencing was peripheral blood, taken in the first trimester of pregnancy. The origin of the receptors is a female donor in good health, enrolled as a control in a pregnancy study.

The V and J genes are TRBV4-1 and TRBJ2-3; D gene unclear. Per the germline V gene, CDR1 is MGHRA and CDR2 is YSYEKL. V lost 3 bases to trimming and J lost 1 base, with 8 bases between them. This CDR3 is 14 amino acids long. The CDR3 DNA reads TGCGCCAGCAGCCACCCACACGGCACAGATACGCAGTATTTT. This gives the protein CASSHPHGTDTQYF.

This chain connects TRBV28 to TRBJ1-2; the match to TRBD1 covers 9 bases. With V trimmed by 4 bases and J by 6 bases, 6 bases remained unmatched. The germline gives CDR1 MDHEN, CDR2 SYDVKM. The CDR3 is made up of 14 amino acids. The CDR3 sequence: CASSWGQGMDGYTF. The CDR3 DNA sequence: TGTGCCAGCAGTTGGGGACAGGGTATGGATGGCTACACCTTC.

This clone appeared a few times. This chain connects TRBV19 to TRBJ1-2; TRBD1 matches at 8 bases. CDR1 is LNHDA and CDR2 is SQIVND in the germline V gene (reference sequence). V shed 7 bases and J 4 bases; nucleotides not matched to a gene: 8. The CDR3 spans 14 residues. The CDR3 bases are TGTGCCAGTACGGGGCAGGGGGCCTTCTATGGCTACACCTTC. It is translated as CASTGQGAFYGYTF.

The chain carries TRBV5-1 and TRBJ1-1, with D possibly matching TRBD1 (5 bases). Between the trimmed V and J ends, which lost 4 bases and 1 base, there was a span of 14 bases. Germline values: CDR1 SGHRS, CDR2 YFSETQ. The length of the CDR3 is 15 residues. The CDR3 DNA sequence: TGCGCCAGCAGCCCGCGGGGGGTTGGGAACACTGAAGCTTTCTTT. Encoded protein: CASSPRGVGNTEAFF.

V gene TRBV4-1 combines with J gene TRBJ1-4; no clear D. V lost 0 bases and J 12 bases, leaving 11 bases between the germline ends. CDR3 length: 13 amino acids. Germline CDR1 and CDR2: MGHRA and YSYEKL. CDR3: CASSQEGRTELFF. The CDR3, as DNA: TGCGCCAGCAGCCAAGAGGGCAGAACTGAACTGTTTTTT.

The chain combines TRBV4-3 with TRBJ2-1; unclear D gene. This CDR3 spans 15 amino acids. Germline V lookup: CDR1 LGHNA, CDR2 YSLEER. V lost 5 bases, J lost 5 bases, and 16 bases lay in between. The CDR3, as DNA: TGCGCCAGCAGCTTCGATTTGGCTACTAACAATGAGCAGTTCTTC. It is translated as CASSFDLATNNEQFF.

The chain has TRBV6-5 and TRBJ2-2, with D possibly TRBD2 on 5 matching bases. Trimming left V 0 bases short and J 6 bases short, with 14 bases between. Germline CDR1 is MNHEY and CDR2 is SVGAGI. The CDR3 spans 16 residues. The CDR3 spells CASSYSAPRRSGELFF. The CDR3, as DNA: TGTGCCAGCAGTTACTCGGCACCCCGGAGGTCCGGGGAGCTGTTTTTT.

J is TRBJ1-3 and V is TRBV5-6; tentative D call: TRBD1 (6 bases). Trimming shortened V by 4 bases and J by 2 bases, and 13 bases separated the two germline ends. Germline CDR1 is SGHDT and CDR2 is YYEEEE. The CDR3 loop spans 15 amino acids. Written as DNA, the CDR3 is TGTGCCAGCAGCAGACAGGTCAATCCTGGAAACACCATATATTTT. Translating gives CASSRQVNPGNTIYF.

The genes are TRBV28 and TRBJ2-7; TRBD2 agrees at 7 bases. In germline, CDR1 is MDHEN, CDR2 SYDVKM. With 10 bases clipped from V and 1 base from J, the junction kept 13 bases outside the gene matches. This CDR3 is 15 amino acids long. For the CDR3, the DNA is TGTGCCACTTCTGGCGGGGGATGGGTATCCTACGAGCAGTACTTC. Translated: CATSGGGWVSYEQYF.

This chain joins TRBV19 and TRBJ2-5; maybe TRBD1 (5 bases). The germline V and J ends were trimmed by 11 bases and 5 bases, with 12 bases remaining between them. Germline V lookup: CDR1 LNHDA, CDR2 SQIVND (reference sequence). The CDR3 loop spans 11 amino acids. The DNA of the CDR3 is TGTGCCCTTGGGGCGTTGGAGACCCAGTACTTC. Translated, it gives CALGALETQYF. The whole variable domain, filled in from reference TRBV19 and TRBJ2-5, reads DGGITQSPKYLFRKEGQNVTLSCEQNLNHDAMYWYRQDPGQGLRLIYYSQIVNDFQKGDIAEGYSVSREKKESFPLTVTSAQKNPTAFYLCALGALETQYFGPGTRLLVL.

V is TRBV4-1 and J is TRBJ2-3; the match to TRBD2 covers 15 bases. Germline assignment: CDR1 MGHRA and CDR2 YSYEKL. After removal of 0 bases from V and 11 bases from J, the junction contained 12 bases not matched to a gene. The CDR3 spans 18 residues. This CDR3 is CASSQEGTSGGNVKKQYF. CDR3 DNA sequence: TGCGCCAGCAGCCAAGAGGGGACTAGCGGGGGGAACGTGAAGAAGCAGTATTTT.